Presented here are 26 T cell receptor beta chains from one specimen sequenced in a study of T cells in Graves' hyperthyroidism and ophthalmopathy. Amplification targeted TCR beta CDR3 regions from RNA transcripts. When the TCR CDR3 underwent first-round RT-PCR, the HTBI primer set was used. From the multiplex PCR reads, TCRdb called clonotypes with MiXCR, one entry per CDR3 protein. Of 250,000 to 300,000 distinct CDR3 sequences listed, about 19% are singletons. The sequenced material came from blood. Receptor source: a man in his fifties or sixties with Graves' ophthalmopathy.

This clonotype has ten or more counts. The chain links TRBV11-1 to TRBJ2-5, with 7 bases fitting TRBD1. This CDR3 has 16 amino acids. V shed 4 bases and J 4 bases; nucleotides not matched to a gene: 12. Germline V gives CDR1 SGHAT, CDR2 FQDESV (reference sequence). The chain's CDR3 is CASSSIPGGSSETQYF. CDR3 nucleotides: TGTGCCAGCAGCTCAATCCCAGGGGGATCGTCAGAGACCCAGTACTTC. Using reference TRBV11-1 and TRBJ2-5 for the parts outside the CDR3, the full variable domain is EAEVAQSPRYKITEKSQAVAFWCDPISGHATLYWYRQILGQGPELLVQFQDESVVDDSQLPKDRFSAERLKGVDSTLKIQPAELGDSAMYLCASSSIPGGSSETQYFGPGTRLLVL.

The table lists this clonotype with many counts. The chain links TRBV7-8 to TRBJ1-2; 10 bases align to TRBD1. Germline V gene sequence: CDR1 SGHVS, CDR2 FQNEAQ. With V trimmed by 5 bases and J by 6 bases, 12 bases remained unmatched. The CDR3 extends over 16 amino acids. The CDR3 loop is CASSPRAGTGEDGYTF. The CDR3 coding sequence is TGTGCCAGCAGCCCACGGGCGGGGACAGGGGAAGATGGCTACACCTTC.

The chain recombines TRBV28 with TRBJ2-3; D may match TRBD1 or TRBD2 (6 bases each). From germline, CDR1 is MDHEN and CDR2 SYDVKM. The CDR3 spans 17 residues. V was clipped by 1 base and J by 3 bases, with 17 bases between them. The CDR3 reads CASSLSPGGGGTDTQYF. The DNA of the CDR3 is TGTGCCAGCAGTTTATCCCCCGGTGGAGGGGGGACAGATACGCAGTATTTT.

This clonotype was picked up many times. The V and J genes are TRBV5-5 and TRBJ2-3; perhaps TRBD2 as D (6 bases). This CDR3 spans 15 amino acids. Germline assignment: CDR1 SGHKS and CDR2 YYEKEE (reference sequence). Trimming stripped 0 bases from V and 6 bases from J, with 14 bases between. The CDR3 DNA follows: TGTGCCAGCAGCTTGGAACTAGCCCATGGCGATACGCAGTATTTT. Protein: CASSLELAHGDTQYF. Full variable domain (outside the CDR3, taken from reference TRBV5-5 and TRBJ2-3): DAGVTQSPTHLIKTRGQQVTLRCSPISGHKSVSWYQQVLGQGPQFIFQYYEKEERGRGNFPDRFSARQFPNYSSELNVNALLLGDSALYLCASSLELAHGDTQYFGPGTRLTVL.

This clonotype was seen repeatedly, ten times or more. The DNA of the CDR3 is TGTGCCAGCAGCTTAGCCACAGCCTTGAGCTCCTACAATGAGCAGTTCTTC. This translates into CASSLATALSSYNEQFF. The chain couples TRBV7-9 to TRBJ2-1; D is unresolved. The CDR3 contains 17 residues. V was shortened by 0 bases and J by 0 bases, with 12 bases between the two germline ends. CDR1 SEHNR and CDR2 FQNEAQ come from the germline V gene (reference sequence).

This sequence joins TRBV29-1 and TRBJ2-7; D is perhaps TRBD1 (5 bases). The ends were cut back, 8 bases at V and 6 bases at J, with 17 bases in the middle. Germline V lookup: CDR1 SQVTM, CDR2 ANQGSEA. The CDR3 is 12 residues long. CDR3 residues: CSHIGEFAEQYF. The DNA for the CDR3 is TGCAGCCATATAGGGGAATTCGCCGAGCAGTACTTC.

This clonotype was seen ten or more times. The rearrangement uses TRBV18 and TRBJ1-1, with 10 bases lining up with TRBD1. Germline V gives CDR1 KGHSH, CDR2 LQKENI. The CDR3 has 15 residues. V trimming: 3 bases; J trimming: 6 bases; junction bases outside the gene matches: 7. The CDR3 coding sequence is TGTGCCAGCTCACCCCAGGGACAGGGGTTCGCTGAAGCTTTCTTT. Translated, it gives CASSPQGQGFAEAFF.

The table lists this clonotype with a few counts. The chain combines TRBV27 with TRBJ1-1; D may be TRBD1 (5 bases). CDR3 size: 14 residues. Trimming took 6 bases from V and 0 from J, leaving 11 bases between them. Germline-derived CDR1 and CDR2 are MNHEY and SMNVEV (reference sequence). The chain's CDR3 is CASRLQAVNTEAFF. The CDR3 DNA sequence: TGTGCCAGCAGACTACAGGCCGTGAACACTGAAGCTTTCTTT.

This clonotype was detected ten times or more. The chain has TRBV20-1 and TRBJ2-5; 9 nucleotides align to TRBD1. CDR1 and CDR2 (germline): DFQATT, SNEGSKA (reference sequence). The CDR3 has 12 residues. V dropped 6 bases and J dropped 5; count of bases not matched to a gene: 4. DNA for the CDR3: TGCAGTGCACCAGGACAGGGGGAGACCCAGTACTTC. Its protein product is CSAPGQGETQYF.

This clonotype was seen a handful of times. The chain employs TRBV20-1 and TRBJ1-1, with unresolved D. This CDR3 comprises 13 residues. With 6 bases removed from V and 1 base from J, the gap between germline ends came to 12 bases. Germline CDR1 and CDR2: DFQATT and SNEGSKA (reference sequence). The CDR3 here is CSARGQANTEAFF. In nucleotides, the CDR3 is TGCAGTGCCCGAGGGCAGGCGAACACTGAAGCTTTCTTT.

Only a few counts were recorded for this clonotype. The chain employs TRBV29-1 and TRBJ1-2; 10 bases match TRBD1. CDR1 and CDR2 (germline): SQVTM, ANQGSEA. V lost 5 bases to trimming and J lost 8 bases; unmatched junction nucleotides: 11. This CDR3 has 14 amino acids. The CDR3 DNA reads TGCAGCGTTAATAATCCCGGGACAGGGGAAGGCTACACCTTC. Amino acids: CSVNNPGTGEGYTF.

This clonotype was recorded many times. The rearrangement links TRBV3-1 to TRBJ2-1; D tentatively reads TRBD1 or TRBD2 (5 bases each). Germline V gene data show CDR1 as LGHDT and CDR2 as YNNKEL (reference sequence). The ends were cut back, 0 bases at V and 9 bases at J, with 12 bases in the middle. The CDR3 sequence is 14 residues long. Here the CDR3 reads CASSQDEGLGEQFF. The CDR3, as DNA: TGTGCCAGCAGCCAAGATGAGGGGTTAGGTGAGCAGTTCTTC.

In its sample, this clonotype was seen a few times. The chain combines TRBV7-3 with TRBJ2-2, with D unclear. CDR1 SGHTA and CDR2 FQGTGA come from the germline V gene. The germline V and J ends were trimmed by 1 base and 1 base, with 7 bases remaining between them. This CDR3 has 15 amino acids. The CDR3 DNA follows: TGTGCCAGCAGCTTAATGGGCCGGAACACCGGGGAGCTGTTTTTT. Its protein product is CASSLMGRNTGELFF.

This clonotype was counted at least ten times. CDR3 in DNA: TGTGCCACCAGTGATTCGCGGGCCTACGAGCAGTACTTC. Translating it yields CATSDSRAYEQYF. This chain links TRBV24-1 with TRBJ2-7, with D possibly being TRBD2 (5 bases). In germline, CDR1 is KGHDR, CDR2 SFDVKD. V was cut by 2 bases and J by 2 bases, with 6 bases left in between. The CDR3 sequence is 13 residues long.

This clonotype has a handful of counts. The V and J genes are TRBV6-1 and TRBJ2-7, with D uncertain. V was trimmed by 6 bases and J by 3 bases, leaving 9 bases between them. Looked up from germline, CDR1 is MNHNS and CDR2 is SASEGT. The CDR3 extends over 12 amino acids. The CDR3 spells CASRDTNYEQYF. The CDR3 DNA reads as TGTGCCAGCAGAGACACGAACTACGAGCAGTACTTC.

Of note for this clonotype: Relative to the germline gene, one junction end is altered; a read error may explain this. This chain links TRBV5-1 with TRBJ2-7; D not certain. Germline CDR1 is SGHRS and CDR2 is YFSETQ. This CDR3 has 14 amino acids. The CDR3 loop is CASSLEGIPYKQYF. The CDR3 DNA reads as TGCGCCAGCAGCTTGGAGGGTATACCCTACAAGCAGTACTTC.

The chain uses TRBV29-1 and TRBJ1-4; possible D gene TRBD1, 5 bases. The CDR3 sequence is 15 residues long. Trimming took 6 bases from V and 0 from J, leaving 14 bases between them. Germline CDR1 reads SQVTM; CDR2 reads ANQGSEA. The CDR3 nucleotides are TGCAGCGTCTCAGGGTGGGGGTCAACTAATGAAAAACTGTTTTTT. Translating it yields CSVSGWGSTNEKLFF. The whole variable domain, filled in from reference TRBV29-1 and TRBJ1-4, reads SAVISQKPSRDICQRGTSLTIQCQVDSQVTMMFWYRQQPGQSLTLIATANQGSEATYESGFVIDKFPISRPNLTFSTLTVSNMSPEDSSIYLCSVSGWGSTNEKLFFGSGTQLSVL.

The chain carries TRBV11-1 and TRBJ2-1; weak D call: TRBD2 (5 bases). The V end was cut by 5 bases, the J end by 7 bases, with 15 bases between. CDR1 and CDR2 from the germline V gene are SGHAT and FQDESV (reference sequence). This CDR3 has 14 amino acids. The CDR3 sequence: CASSLGVARNEQFF. Written as DNA, the CDR3 is TGTGCCAGCAGCCTGGGAGTAGCGAGAAATGAGCAGTTCTTC.

This sequence joins TRBV6-2 or TRBV6-3 and TRBJ2-5, with D possibly being TRBD1 (6 bases). CDR1 is MNHEY, CDR2 SVGEGT, per germline. The CDR3 has 15 residues. Trimming shortened V by 5 bases and J by 2 bases, and 15 bases separated the two germline ends. The CDR3 region is CASSPPGQQQETQYF. DNA for the CDR3: TGTGCCAGCAGTCCCCCCGGACAGCAACAAGAGACCCAGTACTTC.

This clonotype was seen more than once but under ten times. The junction does not match germline at one end; this may be a read error. The chain has TRBV9 and TRBJ1-1; TRBD1 might be the D (5 bases). Per germline, CDR1 SGDLS and CDR2 YYNGEE. The CDR3 has 16 amino acids. CDR3: CASSIRPGTTNTEALF. Written as DNA, the CDR3 is TGTGCCAGCAGCATACGCCCCGGGACGACGAACACTGAAGCTCTCTTT.

This clonotype was detected many times. The chain uses TRBV27 and TRBJ2-7, with 7 bases identical to TRBD2. The CDR3 sequence is 15 residues long. The V segment lost 4 bases and the J segment 9 bases; nucleotides outside the gene matches: 15. Germline values: CDR1 MNHEY, CDR2 SMNVEV (reference sequence). This CDR3 reads CASSSVGRAIKGQYF. In DNA form, the CDR3 reads TGTGCCAGCAGTTCCGTGGGGAGGGCCATAAAGGGGCAGTACTTC.

This clonotype came up many times. The rearrangement joins TRBV12-3 or TRBV12-4 to TRBJ2-5; a weak D match, TRBD2 (7 bases). The length of the CDR3 is 15 residues. The V and J ends lost 9 bases and 0 bases respectively, with 17 bases between them. CDR3 in DNA: TGTGCCAGGACCCGGGGGGCGGCGTACCAAGAGACCCAGTACTTC. Translation: CARTRGAAYQETQYF.

In its sample, this clonotype was seen many times. V gene TRBV20-1 combines with J gene TRBJ2-7; possible D gene TRBD1, 5 bases. The CDR3 consists of 11 residues. Trimming took off 6 bases at V and 6 bases at J, with 12 bases between the two ends. CDR1 is DFQATT, CDR2 SNEGSKA, per germline (reference sequence). The chain's CDR3 is CSAETQGEQYF. Here the CDR3 DNA reads TGCAGTGCCGAGACCCAGGGCGAGCAGTACTTC.

This clonotype was counted ten times or more. The rearrangement joins TRBV20-1 to TRBJ1-1; maybe TRBD1 (5 bases). Trimming pared 6 bases from V and 3 bases from J, leaving 20 bases between. The length of the CDR3 is 15 residues. CDR1 and CDR2 (germline): DFQATT, SNEGSKA (reference sequence). The CDR3: CSAPIAGMGHTEAFF. Written as DNA, the CDR3 is TGCAGTGCCCCGATAGCAGGGATGGGTCACACTGAAGCTTTCTTT.

The table lists this clonotype with a few counts. V is TRBV6-2 or TRBV6-3 and J is TRBJ1-5, with a possible D match to TRBD1 (6 bases). Germline V lookup: CDR1 MNHEY, CDR2 SVGEGT. CDR3 length: 13 amino acids. V was trimmed by 2 bases and J by 7 bases, leaving 9 bases between them. The CDR3 nucleotides read TGTGCCAGCAGTTACACAGGACAGCAGCCCCAGCATTTT. Translation gives CASSYTGQQPQHF.

The table lists this clonotype with many counts. The chain joins TRBV20-1 to TRBJ2-3; D is undetermined. Trimming took 1 base from V and 0 from J, leaving 5 bases between them. Germline CDR1 and CDR2: DFQATT and SNEGSKA (reference sequence). CDR3 length: 13 amino acids. CDR3 in DNA: TGCAGTGCTAGAGTCACTAGCACAGATACGCAGTATTTT. Translation: CSARVTSTDTQYF.